The table lists the clone carrying this TCR beta chain with many counts. Its antigen is unknown. Study findings and constraints: In terms of TCR gene usage, tumor memory CD4+ T cells clustered together with blood and lymph node memory CD4+ cells, as well as with lymph node naive CD4+ cells. Tumor Treg TCRs overlapped most with tumor naive CD4+ cells. Larger-cohort validation covered only one TCR beta V-J rearrangement.

After constant-region reverse-primer amplification, full-length variable regions underwent semi-nested PCR with Nested Universal Primer A. TCRdb reanalysed the 5' RACE reads using MiXCR and keeps one entry per CDR3 protein. The sample gives under 7,000 distinct CDR3 sequences, about 31% of which show up once; under 8.5% is in the top ten. V lost 5 bases, J lost 7 bases, and 11 bases stayed unmatched. This CDR3 contains 17 residues. Germline CDR1 and CDR2: SEHNR and FQNEAQ (reference sequence). The clonotype comes from a female donor with breast cancer. Source material: memory CD4+ T cells sorted from a lymph node. As to subset: memory CD4+ T cells, CD4+CD45RO+CD25-. The chain combines TRBV7-9 with TRBJ2-1; TRBD2 matches 13 bases. The CDR3 spells CASSPPPRLAGGNEQFF. CDR3 nucleotides: TGTGCCAGCAGCCCCCCTCCCCGACTAGCGGGGGGAAATGAGCAGTTCTTC.